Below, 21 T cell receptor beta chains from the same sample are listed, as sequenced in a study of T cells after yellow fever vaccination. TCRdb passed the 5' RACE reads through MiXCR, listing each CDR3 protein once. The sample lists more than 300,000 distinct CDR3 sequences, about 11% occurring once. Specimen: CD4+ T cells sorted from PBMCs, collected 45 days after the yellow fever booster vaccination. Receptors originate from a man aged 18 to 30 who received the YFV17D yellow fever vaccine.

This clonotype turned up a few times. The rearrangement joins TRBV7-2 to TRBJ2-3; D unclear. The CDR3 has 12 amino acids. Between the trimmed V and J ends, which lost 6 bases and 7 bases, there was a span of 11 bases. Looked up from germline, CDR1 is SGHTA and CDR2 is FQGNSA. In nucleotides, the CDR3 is TGTGCCAGCAGTGAACAGCCTAATACGCAGTATTTT. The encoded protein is CASSEQPNTQYF.

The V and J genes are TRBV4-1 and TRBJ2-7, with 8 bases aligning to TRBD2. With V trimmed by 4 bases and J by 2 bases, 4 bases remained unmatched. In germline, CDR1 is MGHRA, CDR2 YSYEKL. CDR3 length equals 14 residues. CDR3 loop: CASSPSGRTYEQYF. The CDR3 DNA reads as TGCGCCAGCAGCCCTAGCGGGCGCACCTACGAGCAGTACTTC.

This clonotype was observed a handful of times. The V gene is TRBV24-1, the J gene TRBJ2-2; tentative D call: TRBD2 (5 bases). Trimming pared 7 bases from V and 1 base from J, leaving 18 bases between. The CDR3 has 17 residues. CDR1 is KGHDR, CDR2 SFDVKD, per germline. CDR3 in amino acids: CATREASRYMNTGELFF. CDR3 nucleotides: TGTGCCACCAGAGAAGCTAGCAGATATATGAACACCGGGGAGCTGTTTTTT.

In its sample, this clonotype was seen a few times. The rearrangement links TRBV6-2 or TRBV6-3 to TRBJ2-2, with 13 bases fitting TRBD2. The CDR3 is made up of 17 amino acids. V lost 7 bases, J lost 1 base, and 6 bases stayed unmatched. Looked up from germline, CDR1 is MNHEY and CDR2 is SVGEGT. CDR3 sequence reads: CASTDWTSGGNTGELFF. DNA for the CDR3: TGTGCCAGCACCGACTGGACTAGCGGGGGGAACACCGGGGAGCTGTTTTTT.

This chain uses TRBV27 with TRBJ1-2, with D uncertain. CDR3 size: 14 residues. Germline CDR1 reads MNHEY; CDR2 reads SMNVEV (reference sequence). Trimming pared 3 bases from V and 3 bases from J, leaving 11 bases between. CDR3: CASSLAAGDYGYTF. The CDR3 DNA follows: TGTGCCAGCAGTTTGGCAGCTGGGGACTATGGCTACACCTTC.

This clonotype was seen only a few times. CDR3 nucleotide sequence: TGTGCCAGTAGTATCAGGATGAGCAATCAGCCCCAGCATTTT. Protein sequence: CASSIRMSNQPQHF. V gene TRBV19 combines with J gene TRBJ1-5, with no clear D. Germline V CDR1 and CDR2: LNHDA, SQIVND (reference sequence). V gave up 3 bases and J gave up 1 base, with 7 bases separating them. The CDR3 contains 14 residues. Full variable domain (rest looked up from reference TRBV19 and TRBJ1-5): DGGITQSPKYLFRKEGQNVTLSCEQNLNHDAMYWYRQDPGQGLRLIYYSQIVNDFQKGDIAEGYSVSREKKESFPLTVTSAQKNPTAFYLCASSIRMSNQPQHFGDGTRLSIL.

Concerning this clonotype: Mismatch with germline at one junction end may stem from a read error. CDR3 sequence: CSARDVEEKLFF. The DNA for the CDR3 is TGCAGTGCCAGAGACGTGGAAGAAAAACTGTTTTTT. The chain joins TRBV20-1 to TRBJ1-4; the D is unclear. CDR1 and CDR2 (germline): DFQATT, SNEGSKA (reference sequence). The CDR3 totals 12 residues.

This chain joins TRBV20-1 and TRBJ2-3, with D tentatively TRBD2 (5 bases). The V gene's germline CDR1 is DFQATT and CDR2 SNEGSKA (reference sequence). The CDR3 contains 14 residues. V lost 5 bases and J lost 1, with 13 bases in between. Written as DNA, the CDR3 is TGCAGTGCTGAATTGTATAGCGGCACAGATACGCAGTATTTT. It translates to CSAELYSGTDTQYF.

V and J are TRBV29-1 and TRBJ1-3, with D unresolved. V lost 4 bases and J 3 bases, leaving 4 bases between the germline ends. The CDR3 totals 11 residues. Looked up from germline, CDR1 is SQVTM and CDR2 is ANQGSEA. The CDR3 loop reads CSVVFGNTIYF. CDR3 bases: TGCAGCGTTGTATTTGGAAACACCATATATTTT.

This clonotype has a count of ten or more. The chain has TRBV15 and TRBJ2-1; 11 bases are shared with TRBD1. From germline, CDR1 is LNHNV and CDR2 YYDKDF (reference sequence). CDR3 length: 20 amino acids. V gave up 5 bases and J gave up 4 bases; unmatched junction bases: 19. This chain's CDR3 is CATSGLARDRGYWGYNEQFF. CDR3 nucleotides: TGTGCCACCAGCGGCTTGGCCCGGGACAGGGGGTACTGGGGGTACAATGAGCAGTTCTTC.

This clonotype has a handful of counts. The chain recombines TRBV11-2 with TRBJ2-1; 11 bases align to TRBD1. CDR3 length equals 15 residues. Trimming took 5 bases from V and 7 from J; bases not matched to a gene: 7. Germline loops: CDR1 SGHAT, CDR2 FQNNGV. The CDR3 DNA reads TGTGCCAGCAGCCTGGACAGGGGGCAATGGAATGAGCAGTTCTTC. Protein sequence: CASSLDRGQWNEQFF.

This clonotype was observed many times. CDR3 bases: TGTGCCACTGCGGGACAGCCTTCCTACGAGCAGTACTTC. The encoded protein is CATAGQPSYEQYF. This chain joins TRBV14 and TRBJ2-7; TRBD1 might be the D (7 bases). Germline CDR1 and CDR2: SGHDN and FVKESK. Between the trimmed V and J ends, which lost 10 bases and 1 base, there was a span of 14 bases. This CDR3 is 13 amino acids long.

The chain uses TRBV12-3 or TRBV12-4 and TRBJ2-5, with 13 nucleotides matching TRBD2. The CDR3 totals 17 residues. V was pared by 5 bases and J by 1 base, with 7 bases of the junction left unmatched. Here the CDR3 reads CASSAGLAGSFQETQYF. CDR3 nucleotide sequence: TGTGCCAGCAGTGCGGGACTAGCGGGGTCGTTCCAAGAGACCCAGTACTTC.

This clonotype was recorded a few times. CDR3 residues: CATSRPRPSTDTQYF. Here the CDR3 DNA reads TGTGCCACCAGCAGACCGCGACCTAGCACAGATACGCAGTATTTT. The chain couples TRBV15 to TRBJ2-3; D unresolved. V shed 2 bases and J shed 0 bases, with 9 bases lying between them. Germline-derived CDR1 and CDR2 are LNHNV and YYDKDF (reference sequence). The CDR3 is made up of 15 amino acids.

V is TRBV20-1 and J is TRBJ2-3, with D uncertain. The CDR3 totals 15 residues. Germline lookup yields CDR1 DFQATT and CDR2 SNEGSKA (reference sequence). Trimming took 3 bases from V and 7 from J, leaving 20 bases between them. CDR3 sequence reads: CSASRLSIYGHTQYF. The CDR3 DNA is TGCAGTGCTAGTAGGTTGAGTATATACGGCCATACGCAGTATTTT.

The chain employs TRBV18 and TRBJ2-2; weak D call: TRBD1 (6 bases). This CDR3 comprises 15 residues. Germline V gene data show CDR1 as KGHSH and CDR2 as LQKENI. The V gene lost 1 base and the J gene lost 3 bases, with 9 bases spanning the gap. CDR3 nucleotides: TGTGCCAGCTCACCACTACAGGGCCACACCGGGGAGCTGTTTTTT. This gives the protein CASSPLQGHTGELFF. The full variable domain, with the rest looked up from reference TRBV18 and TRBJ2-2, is NAGVMQNPRHLVRRRGQEARLRCSPMKGHSHVYWYRQLPEEGLKFMVYLQKENIIDESGMPKERFSAEFPKEGPSILRIQQVVRGDSAAYFCASSPLQGHTGELFFGEGSRLTVL.

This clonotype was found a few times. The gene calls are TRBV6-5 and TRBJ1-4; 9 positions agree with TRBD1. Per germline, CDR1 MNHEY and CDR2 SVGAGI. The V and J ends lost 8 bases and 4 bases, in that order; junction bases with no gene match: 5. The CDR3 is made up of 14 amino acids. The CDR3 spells CASGGTGFNEKLFF. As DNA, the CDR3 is TGTGCCAGCGGCGGGACAGGGTTTAATGAAAAACTGTTTTTT.

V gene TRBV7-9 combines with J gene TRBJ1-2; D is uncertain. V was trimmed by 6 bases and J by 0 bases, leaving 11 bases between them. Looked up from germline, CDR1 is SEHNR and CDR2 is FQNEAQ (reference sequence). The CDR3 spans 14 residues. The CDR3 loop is CASSYEVANYGYTF. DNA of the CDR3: TGTGCCAGCAGTTACGAGGTAGCTAACTATGGCTACACCTTC. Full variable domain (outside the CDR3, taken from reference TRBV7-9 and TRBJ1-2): DTGVSQNPRHKITKRGQNVTFRCDPISEHNRLYWYRQTLGQGPEFLTYFQNEAQLEKSRLLSDRFSAERPKGSFSTLEIQRTEQGDSAMYLCASSYEVANYGYTFGSGTRLTVV.

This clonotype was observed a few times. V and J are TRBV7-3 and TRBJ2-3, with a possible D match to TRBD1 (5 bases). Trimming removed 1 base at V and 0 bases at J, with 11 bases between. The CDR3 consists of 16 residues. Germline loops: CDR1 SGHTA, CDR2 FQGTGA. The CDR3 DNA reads TGTGCCAGCAGCTTAAGGGGCGGTTCTAGCACAGATACGCAGTATTTT. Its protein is CASSLRGGSSTDTQYF.

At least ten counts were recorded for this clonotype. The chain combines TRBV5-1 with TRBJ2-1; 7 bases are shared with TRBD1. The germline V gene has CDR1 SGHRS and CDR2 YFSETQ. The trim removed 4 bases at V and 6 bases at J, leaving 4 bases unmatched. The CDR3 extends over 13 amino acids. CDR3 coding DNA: TGCGCCAGCAGCGAGACAGGGCCCAATGAGCAGTTCTTC. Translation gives CASSETGPNEQFF.

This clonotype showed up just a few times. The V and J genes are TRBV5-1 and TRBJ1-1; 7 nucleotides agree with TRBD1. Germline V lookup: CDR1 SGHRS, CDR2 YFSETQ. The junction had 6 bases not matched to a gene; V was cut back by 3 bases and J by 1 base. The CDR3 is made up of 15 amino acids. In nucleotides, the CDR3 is TGCGCCAGCAGCTCATGGACAGGAGCGAACACTGAAGCTTTCTTT. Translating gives CASSSWTGANTEAFF.